This TCR beta chain was identified during a study of T-cell memory formation after mild COVID-19. Study-wide points: Balance between CD4 and CD8 was seen in clones contracting day 15 to 85, and a CD4+ lean was seen in later expanders.

As concerns this clonotype: Its target is not known.

Each CDR3 protein gets one entry after TCRdb re-called the 5' RACE reads with MiXCR. The sample lists 92,000 or so distinct CDR3 sequences, approximately 15% occurring once. In germline, CDR1 is SQVTM, CDR2 ANQGSEA. This CDR3 has 14 residues. V was trimmed by 7 bases and J by 0 bases, leaving 15 bases between them. Sequenced input: PBMCs or a T cell subset sorted from them (not recorded which). This rearrangement joins TRBV29-1 to TRBJ1-1, with D possibly matching TRBD1 (5 bases). The sequence derives from a young man who had mild COVID-19 (a few samples of this study predate the infection). Cell type and time point are not known. The CDR3 region has the DNA TGCAGCGGATGGGCCGGGACTGTGAACACTGAAGCTTTCTTT. This translates into CSGWAGTVNTEAFF.